These 30 T cell receptor beta chains share one sample of origin, sequenced in a study of shared clonotypes between healthy human individuals. The data were produced by immunoSEQ multiplex PCR, yet TCRdb's version contains in-frame clones alone and is incomplete. The table has about 670,000 clones, 60% to 80% seen once; the top ten hold under 2%. Sequencing input: memory CD4+ T cells sorted from blood. Sample subset: CD45RA-negative fraction. The receptor source for this set is a woman in her twenties or thirties in good health.

The chain joins TRBV28 to TRBJ1-5; D is undetermined. Germline V gene sequence: CDR1 MDHEN, CDR2 SYDVKM. This CDR3 has 13 residues. Trimming stripped 5 bases from V and 0 bases from J, with 5 bases between. Here the CDR3 reads CASSTYSNQPQHF. CDR3 bases: TGTGCCAGCAGTACCTATAGCAATCAGCCCCAGCATTTT. The complete variable domain, with remaining parts taken from reference TRBV28 and TRBJ1-5, reads DVKVTQSSRYLVKRTGEKVFLECVQDMDHENMFWYRQDPGLGLRLIYFSYDVKMKEKGDIPEGYSVSREKKERFSLILESASTNQTSMYLCASSTYSNQPQHFGDGTRLSIL.

The chain carries TRBV28 and TRBJ1-1; D unresolved. Looked up from germline, CDR1 is MDHEN and CDR2 is SYDVKM. V was cut by 3 bases and J by 6 bases, with 14 bases left in between. The CDR3 has 14 amino acids. The CDR3 sequence is CASSLRGRRSEAFF. The CDR3 DNA reads TGTGCCAGCAGTTTGCGTGGCAGGCGCTCTGAAGCTTTCTTT.

V usage is TRBV15 and J usage is TRBJ1-1, with TRBD1 identical over 7 bases. V lost 6 bases to trimming and J lost 3 bases; unmatched junction nucleotides: 7. The CDR3 is made up of 14 amino acids. CDR1 is LNHNV and CDR2 is YYDKDF in the germline V gene (reference sequence). The DNA for the CDR3 is TGTGCCACCAGTCGGAGAGGACAGGACACTGAAGCTTTCTTT. Amino acid sequence: CATSRRGQDTEAFF.

The V gene is TRBV9, the J gene TRBJ2-2; 9 bases line up with TRBD2. This CDR3 contains 15 residues. Germline-derived CDR1 and CDR2 are SGDLS and YYNGEE. V was pared by 3 bases and J by 6 bases, with 6 bases of the junction left unmatched. The CDR3 region is CASSERTSAAGELFF. CDR3 coding DNA: TGTGCCAGCAGCGAACGGACTAGCGCGGCCGGGGAGCTGTTTTTT.

This clone was seen only a few times. The CDR3 nucleotides read TGTGCCAGTAGGGATTTCGGACAGGGGGCGCATCAGCCCCAGCATTTT. It is translated as CASRDFGQGAHQPQHF. This chain connects TRBV19 to TRBJ1-5; 11 nucleotides align to TRBD1. This CDR3 is built from 16 residues. Germline V CDR1 and CDR2: LNHDA, SQIVND (reference sequence). With V trimmed by 6 bases and J by 5 bases, 9 bases remained unmatched.

The V call is TRBV6-5, the J call TRBJ1-1; the D is unclear. Trimming took off 6 bases at V and 0 bases at J, with 14 bases between the two ends. This CDR3 contains 15 residues. Per germline, CDR1 MNHEY and CDR2 SVGAGI. The CDR3 DNA sequence: TGTGCCAGCAGACCTCCCCTGGGATTGAACACTGAAGCTTTCTTT. This gives the protein CASRPPLGLNTEAFF.

V is TRBV28 and J is TRBJ2-1; D might be TRBD1 or TRBD2, each matching 6 bases. The CDR3 sequence is 16 residues long. The V and J ends lost 6 bases and 5 bases respectively, with 20 bases between them. From germline, CDR1 is MDHEN and CDR2 SYDVKM. CDR3 sequence reads: CASSTPRGGRHNEQFF. CDR3 sequence (DNA): TGTGCCAGCAGCACTCCGAGAGGGGGGCGTCACAATGAGCAGTTCTTC. The whole variable domain, remainder taken from reference TRBV28 and TRBJ2-1, is DVKVTQSSRYLVKRTGEKVFLECVQDMDHENMFWYRQDPGLGLRLIYFSYDVKMKEKGDIPEGYSVSREKKERFSLILESASTNQTSMYLCASSTPRGGRHNEQFFGPGTRLTVL.

The chain links TRBV7-9 to TRBJ2-7; D is perhaps TRBD2 (5 bases). This CDR3 contains 14 residues. With 5 bases removed from V and 0 bases from J, the gap between germline ends came to 11 bases. Germline V gives CDR1 SEHNR, CDR2 FQNEAQ (reference sequence). The CDR3 reads CASSPRGDSYEQYF. The CDR3 DNA sequence: TGTGCCAGCAGCCCCCGGGGAGACTCCTACGAGCAGTACTTC.

This clone was detected a few times. This rearrangement joins TRBV5-1 to TRBJ2-1, with 9 bases fitting TRBD1. CDR3 length: 14 residues. Germline trimming cut 2 bases from V and 7 bases from J; bases unmatched to any gene: 4. CDR1 SGHRS and CDR2 YFSETQ come from the germline V gene. CDR3 nucleotides: TGCGCCAGCAGCTTAACAGGACAGGGGAATGAGCAGTTCTTC. This gives the protein CASSLTGQGNEQFF.

This chain connects TRBV5-5 to TRBJ2-1; TRBD2 aligns across 10 bases. Germline lookup yields CDR1 SGHKS and CDR2 YYEKEE (reference sequence). V dropped 4 bases and J dropped 5; count of bases not matched to a gene: 9. This CDR3 has 16 amino acids. DNA of the CDR3: TGTGCCAGCAGCCTGGCGGTAGCGGGAGGTCACAATGAGCAGTTCTTC. Protein: CASSLAVAGGHNEQFF. Complete variable domain (other parts from reference TRBV5-5 and TRBJ2-1): DAGVTQSPTHLIKTRGQQVTLRCSPISGHKSVSWYQQVLGQGPQFIFQYYEKEERGRGNFPDRFSARQFPNYSSELNVNALLLGDSALYLCASSLAVAGGHNEQFFGPGTRLTVL.

This chain connects TRBV7-9 to TRBJ2-3, with TRBD1 matching 10 bases. The trim removed 4 bases at V and 5 bases at J, leaving 18 bases unmatched. CDR1 is SEHNR, CDR2 FQNEAQ, per germline (reference sequence). The CDR3 spans 19 residues. The CDR3 sequence is CASSSRWGQGRGVGDTQYF. The CDR3 DNA reads as TGTGCCAGCAGCTCCCGGTGGGGACAGGGGAGGGGGGTCGGAGATACGCAGTATTTT.

This chain uses TRBV10-3 with TRBJ2-5, with D unresolved. The germline gives CDR1 ENHRY, CDR2 SYGVKD. The V gene lost 6 bases and the J gene lost 2 bases, with 10 bases spanning the gap. The CDR3 is made up of 13 amino acids. Here the CDR3 reads CAISPLGQETQYF. In nucleotides, the CDR3 is TGTGCCATCAGCCCCCTAGGGCAAGAGACCCAGTACTTC.

The rearrangement joins TRBV15 to TRBJ2-6; 7 nucleotides match TRBD1. Losses at the gene ends were 2 bases for V and 4 bases for J; bases not matched to a gene: 11. The CDR3 length is 18 residues. The germline gives CDR1 LNHNV, CDR2 YYDKDF (reference sequence). CDR3 DNA sequence: TGTGCCACCAGCAGACCCGGGACAGTGAGCCTAGGGGCCAACGTCCTGACTTTC. Translated, it gives CATSRPGTVSLGANVLTF.

Only a few counts were recorded for this clone. V is TRBV7-9 and J is TRBJ2-1; 7 bases map to TRBD2. The CDR3 has 14 residues. V shed 5 bases, J shed 7 bases, and the junction held 8 bases outside the gene matches. The germline V gene has CDR1 SEHNR and CDR2 FQNEAQ (reference sequence). The CDR3 is CASSPGLVVNEQFF. CDR3 DNA sequence: TGTGCCAGCAGCCCCGGACTAGTTGTTAATGAGCAGTTCTTC.

This clone has just a few counts. This specimen includes other DNA sequences encoding the same CDR3. This chain links TRBV28 with TRBJ2-6; D might be TRBD1 or TRBD2, each matching 5 bases. Trimming removed 3 bases at V and 2 bases at J, with 8 bases between. The CDR3 runs to 15 residues. The germline V gene has CDR1 MDHEN and CDR2 SYDVKM. The CDR3 protein is CASSLRGAGANVLTF. The CDR3 DNA sequence: TGTGCCAGCAGTTTGAGAGGGGCTGGGGCCAACGTCCTGACTTTC.

The chain joins TRBV28 to TRBJ2-7, with TRBD2 matching over 16 bases. J lost 4 bases, V lost 4 bases, and 4 bases had no gene match. This CDR3 region has 16 residues. Germline CDR1 and CDR2: MDHEN and SYDVKM. The CDR3 bases are TGTGCCAGCAGTTCCCCGGGACTAGCGGGAGGGTACGAGCAGTACTTC. This sequence encodes CASSSPGLAGGYEQYF.

Only a few counts were recorded for this clone. The CDR3, as DNA: TGCGCCAGCAGCCGGATCGGGACAGAAGAGACCCAGTACTTC. This translates into CASSRIGTEETQYF. This chain links TRBV5-1 with TRBJ2-5; 7 bases fit TRBD1. Germline V gives CDR1 SGHRS, CDR2 YFSETQ. The CDR3 extends over 14 amino acids. The ends lost 4 bases at V and 3 bases at J; junction bases unmatched: 6.

J is TRBJ2-1 and V is TRBV11-3; D is unresolved. This CDR3 comprises 15 residues. CDR1 is SGHNT, CDR2 YENEEA, per germline. Deletions cut 1 base from V and 4 bases from J, with 11 bases between. The CDR3: CASSLGDSSYNEQFF. CDR3 nucleotide sequence: TGTGCCAGCAGCTTAGGAGACTCCTCGTACAATGAGCAGTTCTTC.

This clone was recorded many times. The chain joins TRBV6-5 to TRBJ2-3, with D hard to call. The germline V gene encodes CDR1 MNHEY and CDR2 SVGAGI. Between the trimmed V and J ends, which lost 6 bases and 5 bases, there was a span of 6 bases. This CDR3 comprises 11 residues. The CDR3 spells CASRHRDTQYF. CDR3 nucleotide sequence: TGTGCCAGCAGGCATAGAGATACGCAGTATTTT.

The V gene is TRBV14, the J gene TRBJ2-1; D call uncertain. V was pared by 6 bases and J by 9 bases, with 24 bases between. The length of the CDR3 is 16 residues. Germline V lookup: CDR1 SGHDN, CDR2 FVKESK. CDR3 sequence (DNA): TGTGCCAGCAGACAAACTGGGCCTACTCCCACGCGTGAGCAGTTCTTC. It yields the protein CASRQTGPTPTREQFF.

There are a few counts of this clone. This chain links TRBV15 with TRBJ1-2; 9 bases agree with TRBD1. With 1 base clipped from V and 8 bases from J, the junction kept 8 bases outside the gene matches. There are 15 residues in the CDR3. Germline lookup yields CDR1 LNHNV and CDR2 YYDKDF (reference sequence). CDR3 in amino acids: CATSRVTGGSWGYTF. Here the CDR3 DNA reads TGTGCCACCAGCAGAGTTACAGGGGGCAGTTGGGGCTACACCTTC.

This chain links TRBV5-4 with TRBJ2-7; 7 bases are shared with TRBD1. Unmatched junction bases numbered 15, after V lost 2 bases and J lost 4 bases. CDR3 size: 17 residues. Per germline, CDR1 SGHNT and CDR2 YYREEE (reference sequence). CDR3 protein: CASSFFFSGQSRYEQYF. In nucleotides, the CDR3 is TGTGCCAGCAGCTTTTTCTTTTCGGGACAGAGCCGATACGAGCAGTACTTC.

This clone has more than one count but fewer than ten. This chain joins TRBV28 and TRBJ2-1; D remains ambiguous. The ends were cut back, 3 bases at V and 4 bases at J, with 13 bases in the middle. Germline V CDR1 and CDR2: MDHEN, SYDVKM. This CDR3 is 15 amino acids long. CDR3 protein: CASSLWVQAYNEQFF. The CDR3 DNA reads as TGTGCCAGCAGTTTGTGGGTGCAGGCATACAATGAGCAGTTCTTC. The variable domain in full, completed from reference TRBV28 and TRBJ2-1, reads DVKVTQSSRYLVKRTGEKVFLECVQDMDHENMFWYRQDPGLGLRLIYFSYDVKMKEKGDIPEGYSVSREKKERFSLILESASTNQTSMYLCASSLWVQAYNEQFFGPGTRLTVL.

This clone has a handful of counts. The genes are TRBV12-2 and TRBJ2-7; the table's TRBD1 call for D was not verified on the DNA. TRBV12-2 is deemed a pseudogene. CDR3 length: 15 amino acids. DNA for the CDR3: TGTGCAAGTCGCTTAGTTTGGACAGGGGATTACGAGCAGTACTTC. Its translation: CASRLVWTGDYEQYF.

The J gene is TRBJ2-5, the V gene TRBV5-1; a possible D gene is TRBD2 (6 bases). The V and J ends lost 7 bases and 5 bases respectively, with 9 bases between them. The CDR3 sequence is 11 residues long. Germline loops: CDR1 SGHRS, CDR2 YFSETQ. In DNA, the CDR3 is TGCGCCAGCCGACTAGAGGAGACCCAGTACTTC. Translation gives CASRLEETQYF. Together with reference TRBV5-1 and TRBJ2-5, the CDR3 gives the full variable domain: KAGVTQTPRYLIKTRGQQVTLSCSPISGHRSVSWYQQTPGQGLQFLFEYFSETQRNKGNFPGRFSGRQFSNSRSEMNVSTLELGDSALYLCASRLEETQYFGPGTRLLVL.

V is TRBV19 and J is TRBJ1-5, with no clear D. Germline assignment: CDR1 LNHDA and CDR2 SQIVND (reference sequence). Trimming pared 7 bases from V and 0 bases from J, leaving 19 bases between. This CDR3 is 17 amino acids long. The CDR3 DNA sequence: TGTGCCAGTAAAGAGTCCGGCAGCGGATATAGCAATCAGCCCCAGCATTTT. Translated, it gives CASKESGSGYSNQPQHF.

The chain combines TRBV28 with TRBJ2-3; D is undetermined. CDR3 length: 18 residues. Trimming removed 3 bases from V and 2 bases from J, with 21 bases in between. The germline V gene encodes CDR1 MDHEN and CDR2 SYDVKM. The CDR3: CASSFALGPPFFTDTQYF. CDR3 DNA sequence: TGTGCCAGCAGTTTCGCTTTAGGACCCCCCTTTTTCACAGATACGCAGTATTTT.

The chain carries TRBV6-4 and TRBJ2-1; 7 bases are shared with TRBD2. The CDR3 has 14 amino acids. With 2 bases clipped from V and 8 bases from J, the junction kept 6 bases outside the gene matches. The germline CDR1 and CDR2 sequences are MRHNA and SNTAGT. The CDR3 coding sequence is TGTGCCAGCAGTGACAGTGGCGGGAGCCATGAGCAGTTCTTC. Its translation is CASSDSGGSHEQFF.

A note on this clone: Other DNA variants within this sample encode the same CDR3. This chain connects TRBV27 to TRBJ1-2, with unresolved D. This CDR3 is 13 amino acids long. V lost 2 bases and J lost 1, with 5 bases in between. Germline V gene sequence: CDR1 MNHEY, CDR2 SMNVEV (reference sequence). CDR3 bases: TGTGCCAGCAGTTTAACCCTTAACTATGGCTACACCTTC. Its translation: CASSLTLNYGYTF.

This clone was found many times. The same CDR3 can be traced to other DNA sequences in this sample. The chain uses TRBV11-2 and TRBJ2-7; D is possibly TRBD2 (5 bases). V was trimmed by 1 base and J by 2 bases, leaving 12 bases between them. In germline, CDR1 is SGHAT, CDR2 FQNNGV. The CDR3 covers 15 residues. The CDR3 loop is CASSLAASGAYEQYF. DNA of the CDR3: TGTGCCAGCAGCTTAGCTGCCAGCGGCGCCTACGAGCAGTACTTC. Filled out from reference TRBV11-2 and TRBJ2-7, the complete variable domain reads EAGVAQSPRYKIIEKRQSVAFWCNPISGHATLYWYQQILGQGPKLLIQFQNNGVVDDSQLPKDRFSAERLKGVDSTLKIQPAKLEDSAVYLCASSLAASGAYEQYFGPGTRLTVT.